These 25 T cell receptor beta chains came from one sample sequenced in a study of chronic HIV infection and antiretroviral therapy. MiXCR, run by TCRdb on the 5' RACE reads, gives a single entry per CDR3 protein. Of around 30,000 distinct CDR3 sequences listed, more than 7.5% are singletons. Sequences were obtained from peripheral blood. The receptor set was obtained from an adult who had HIV and had not received antiretroviral therapy, or was an uninfected healthy control (not recorded which).

This clonotype was counted at least ten times. The chain joins TRBV20-1 to TRBJ1-5; weak D call: TRBD1 (5 bases). The CDR3 extends over 15 amino acids. V lost 5 bases and J lost 6, with 20 bases in between. Germline values: CDR1 DFQATT, CDR2 SNEGSKA (reference sequence). The CDR3 bases are TGCAGTGCTGCCTCGGGGCCTACCATGGGTCAGCCCCAGCATTTT. Protein product: CSAASGPTMGQPQHF.

This clonotype was seen at least ten times. The gene calls are TRBV7-6 and TRBJ2-3; D gene uncertain. The V gene's germline CDR1 is SGHVS and CDR2 FNYEAQ. The CDR3 extends over 12 amino acids. Deletions cut 5 bases from V and 6 bases from J, with 9 bases between. The CDR3 reads CASSAEADTQYF. The CDR3 region has the DNA TGTGCCAGCAGCGCCGAGGCCGATACGCAGTATTTT.

The chain has TRBV6-6 and TRBJ1-2; no clear D. From germline, CDR1 is MNHNY and CDR2 SVGAGI (reference sequence). This CDR3 has 15 amino acids. Trimming cost V 2 bases and J 7 bases, with 17 bases left between them. The CDR3 coding sequence is TGTGCCAGCAGTTACGGTTTCTCCATTTGGGGTGGCTACACCTTC. This sequence encodes CASSYGFSIWGGYTF.

This clonotype was picked up many times. The chain uses TRBV27 and TRBJ2-3, with D possibly called TRBD1 or TRBD2 (5 bases each). Trimming took 3 bases from V and 1 from J, leaving 8 bases between them. The CDR3 spans 14 residues. Germline V gene data show CDR1 as MNHEY and CDR2 as SMNVEV (reference sequence). CDR3 amino acids: CASSLGDGTDTQYF. The CDR3 DNA is TGTGCCAGCAGTTTGGGGGACGGCACAGATACGCAGTATTTT.

This sequence joins TRBV29-1 and TRBJ2-3; 7 nucleotides match TRBD2. V lost 8 bases and J lost 1; bases outside the gene matches: 12. This CDR3 contains 15 residues. Germline assignment: CDR1 SQVTM and CDR2 ANQGSEA. This CDR3 reads CSPTGVGGGTDTQYF. CDR3 DNA sequence: TGCAGCCCCACCGGAGTGGGAGGGGGCACAGATACGCAGTATTTT.

This clonotype was seen ten or more times. CDR3 coding DNA: TGCGCCAGCAGCCAAGTGAAGAGCTCCTACGAGCAGTACTTC. This codes for CASSQVKSSYEQYF. The rearrangement joins TRBV4-1 to TRBJ2-7; D is unclear. The V end lost 1 base, the J end lost 0 bases, and 7 bases lay between the germline ends. The germline V gene encodes CDR1 MGHRA and CDR2 YSYEKL. This CDR3 has 14 amino acids.

The rearrangement uses TRBV5-1 and TRBJ1-1; 8 bases agree with TRBD1. J gave up 4 bases and V 4 bases, and 18 bases lay outside the gene matches. Per germline, CDR1 SGHRS and CDR2 YFSETQ. This CDR3 comprises 18 residues. CDR3 DNA: TGCGCCAGCAGCCCTTACTGGACAGGGACGAAACAGGGCACTGAAGCTTTCTTT. This sequence encodes CASSPYWTGTKQGTEAFF.

Relative to its sample, this clonotype is medium-sized. The chain is built from TRBV7-6 and TRBJ2-3; D may be TRBD1 or TRBD2 (6 bases each). Germline-derived CDR1 and CDR2 are SGHVS and FNYEAQ. The CDR3 spans 18 residues. Trimming shortened V by 4 bases and J by 0 bases, and 20 bases separated the two germline ends. The CDR3 bases are TGTGCCAGCAGCTCTAGAGGGGGGAGAACCGGCAGCACAGATACGCAGTATTTT. This sequence encodes CASSSRGGRTGSTDTQYF.

Ten or more counts support this clonotype. The gene calls are TRBV6-1 and TRBJ1-1; D gene ambiguous. V was trimmed by 2 bases and J by 1 base, leaving 11 bases between them. In germline, CDR1 is MNHNS, CDR2 SASEGT. This CDR3 comprises 15 residues. The CDR3 sequence: CASSEWREPNTEAFF. In DNA form, the CDR3 reads TGTGCCAGCAGTGAATGGAGGGAGCCGAACACTGAAGCTTTCTTT.

This clonotype was picked up many times. This chain uses TRBV20-1 with TRBJ2-1; the match to TRBD1 covers 7 bases. The germline gives CDR1 DFQATT, CDR2 SNEGSKA (reference sequence). The junction had 6 bases not matched to a gene; V was cut back by 4 bases and J by 6 bases. The CDR3 has 13 residues. The chain's CDR3 is CSAKGQVGNEQFF. The CDR3 region has the DNA TGCAGTGCTAAAGGACAGGTTGGCAATGAGCAGTTCTTC.

This clonotype occurred a few times. The chain is built from TRBV4-3 and TRBJ1-1, with 10 positions matching TRBD1. The V gene's germline CDR1 is LGHNA and CDR2 YSLEER. The CDR3 has 13 amino acids. V lost 4 bases and J lost 4; bases outside the gene matches: 0. The CDR3 nucleotides read TGCGCCAGCAGCCGGACAGGGGGCACTGAAGCTTTCTTT. It is translated as CASSRTGGTEAFF.

This clonotype was picked up many times. The chain recombines TRBV29-1 with TRBJ2-4; tentative D call: TRBD1 (6 bases). Trimming stripped 6 bases from V and 8 bases from J, with 14 bases between. Germline V gives CDR1 SQVTM, CDR2 ANQGSEA. The CDR3 extends over 12 amino acids. CDR3 loop: CSVGALSDIQYF. The CDR3, as DNA: TGCAGCGTGGGGGCCCTATCGGACATTCAGTACTTC.

By its share, this clonotype is medium-sized. The genes are TRBV4-1 and TRBJ2-6, with D possibly matching TRBD2 (6 bases). This CDR3 region has 16 residues. Germline CDR1 reads MGHRA; CDR2 reads YSYEKL. V was pared by 0 bases and J by 0 bases, with 6 bases between. The DNA for the CDR3 is TGCGCCAGCAGCCAAGAAGCGGGCTCTGGGGCCAACGTCCTGACTTTC. It translates to CASSQEAGSGANVLTF.

This clonotype was counted a few times. This chain joins TRBV29-1 and TRBJ2-3; 12 bases are shared with TRBD1. This CDR3 region has 15 residues. The V gene end was trimmed by 6 bases and the J gene end by 3 bases; junction bases not matched to a gene: 7. Germline V CDR1 and CDR2: SQVTM, ANQGSEA. This CDR3 is CSVAGTGGGTDTQYF. CDR3 in DNA: TGCAGCGTAGCCGGGACAGGGGGCGGGACAGATACGCAGTATTTT.

This chain connects TRBV20-1 to TRBJ2-1; TRBD2 matches 7 bases. The CDR3 contains 12 residues. The germline CDR1 and CDR2 sequences are DFQATT and SNEGSKA (reference sequence). CDR3 sequence: CSGRDYDNEQFF. CDR3 nucleotides: TGCAGCGGGCGGGACTACGACAATGAGCAGTTCTTC.

In this sample, this clonotype turned up many times. The chain combines TRBV29-1 with TRBJ2-2, with unresolved D. Germline V gene data show CDR1 as SQVTM and CDR2 as ANQGSEA. This CDR3 region has 13 residues. Trimming left V 4 bases short and J 1 base short, with 7 bases between. The CDR3 nucleotides are TGCAGCGTTGGGACGGGGAACACCGGGGAGCTGTTTTTT. Translating gives CSVGTGNTGELFF.

Notes on this clonotype: A much larger clone differs by one base, so this may be a read error. V and J are TRBV20-1 and TRBJ2-3, with a tentative D call TRBD1 (5 bases). The CDR3 sequence is 11 residues long. CDR1 and CDR2 (germline): DFQATT, SNEGSKA (reference sequence). V lost 7 bases, J lost 6 bases, and 11 bases lay in between. The CDR3 reads CSGSQGDTQYF. CDR3 coding DNA: TGCAGTGGTAGTCAGGGTGATACGCAGTATTTT.

This clonotype has a handful of counts. The V gene is TRBV29-1, the J gene TRBJ2-7; 10 bases fit TRBD2. Germline V gene lookup returns CDR1 SQVTM and CDR2 ANQGSEA. Germline trimming cut 4 bases from V and 3 bases from J; bases unmatched to any gene: 6. The CDR3 runs 14 residues. As DNA, the CDR3 is TGCAGCGTTGTAGCGGGAGGAATCGGCTACGAGCAGTACTTC. It encodes CSVVAGGIGYEQYF.

At least ten counts were recorded for this clonotype. The rearrangement joins TRBV4-1 to TRBJ1-2, with 9 bases fitting TRBD1. This CDR3 is built from 15 residues. V lost 3 bases to trimming and J lost 6 bases; unmatched junction nucleotides: 8. Germline V gene sequence: CDR1 MGHRA, CDR2 YSYEKL. CDR3 loop: CASSQATGGADGYTF. The CDR3, as DNA: TGCGCCAGCAGCCAGGCTACAGGGGGCGCAGATGGCTACACCTTC.

This clonotype has just a few counts. J is TRBJ1-3 and V is TRBV5-1; D remains ambiguous. The CDR3 extends over 18 amino acids. Germline values: CDR1 SGHRS, CDR2 YFSETQ. V gave up 4 bases and J gave up 8 bases, with 28 bases separating them. The DNA for the CDR3 is TGCGCCAGCAGCCCGACCGAGAGGGAGATTACTCTGGAAGACACCATATATTTT. Protein sequence: CASSPTEREITLEDTIYF.

The rearrangement uses TRBV5-1 and TRBJ2-7; D perhaps matches TRBD1 (5 bases). The CDR3 length is 13 residues. In germline, CDR1 is SGHRS, CDR2 YFSETQ. Trimming pared 4 bases from V and 3 bases from J, leaving 11 bases between. CDR3 amino acids: CASSHRQNYEQYF. The CDR3 bases are TGCGCCAGCAGCCACCGACAGAACTACGAGCAGTACTTC.

The chain has TRBV11-3 and TRBJ2-2; 7 bases map to TRBD2. Per the germline V gene, CDR1 is SGHNT and CDR2 is YENEEA. With V trimmed by 6 bases and J by 6 bases, 7 bases remained unmatched. The CDR3 loop spans 14 amino acids. This chain's CDR3 is CASSRTGGAGELFF. The CDR3 nucleotides read TGTGCCAGCAGTCGAACGGGAGGCGCCGGGGAGCTGTTTTTT.

This clonotype was found many times. V usage is TRBV7-2 and J usage is TRBJ2-6; TRBD1 is a possible D gene (6 bases). The CDR3 totals 18 residues. Per germline, CDR1 SGHTA and CDR2 FQGNSA. Deletions cut 8 bases from V and 0 bases from J, with 20 bases between. This CDR3 reads CASGKNRVYGSGANVLTF. The CDR3 bases are TGTGCCAGCGGGAAGAACAGGGTTTATGGCTCTGGGGCCAACGTCCTGACTTTC.

This clonotype was detected many times. This chain joins TRBV29-1 and TRBJ2-3; possibly TRBD1 or TRBD2 for D (5 bases each). The CDR3 extends over 13 amino acids. Germline CDR1 SQVTM, CDR2 ANQGSEA. V shed 3 bases and J shed 4 bases, with 11 bases lying between them. CDR3 bases: TGCAGCGTTGAGTGGGACCCACCAGATACGCAGTATTTT. Its translation is CSVEWDPPDTQYF.

The chain uses TRBV29-1 and TRBJ2-2, with a weak D call TRBD2 (6 bases). The ends were cut back, 1 base at V and 6 bases at J, with 15 bases in the middle. This CDR3 comprises 15 residues. Germline V gene lookup returns CDR1 SQVTM and CDR2 ANQGSEA. The CDR3: CSVEGVADGPGELFF. Here the CDR3 DNA reads TGCAGCGTTGAAGGGGTAGCGGATGGACCCGGGGAGCTGTTTTTT.